What follows are 4 T cell receptor beta chains derived from one specimen sequenced in a study of T cells in Graves' hyperthyroidism and ophthalmopathy. What was amplified from RNA transcripts were TCR beta CDR3 regions. The primer set for the first-round RT-PCR of the TCR CDR3 was HTBI. TCRdb reanalysed the multiplex PCR reads using MiXCR and keeps one entry per CDR3 protein. The table has about 660,000 distinct CDR3 sequences, 45% seen once. Sequencing used peripheral blood or thyroid tissue (not recorded which). These receptors all stem from an adult man with Graves' disease, either hyperthyroidism or ophthalmopathy (not recorded which).

The V call is TRBV29-1, the J call TRBJ1-5; a weak D match, TRBD1 (5 bases). The CDR3 spans 11 residues. The germline gives CDR1 SQVTM, CDR2 ANQGSEA. The V and J ends lost 8 bases and 7 bases respectively, with 12 bases between them. CDR3 DNA sequence: TGCAGCCTGTTCGGGGGGCAGCCCCAGCATTTT. It translates to CSLFGGQPQHF.

The rearrangement joins TRBV15 to TRBJ1-3; D unclear. The CDR3 runs 12 residues. Trimming took off 0 bases at V and 7 bases at J, with 4 bases between the two ends. Germline CDR1 reads LNHNV; CDR2 reads YYDKDF (reference sequence). The CDR3 is CATSRELNTIYF. Here the CDR3 DNA reads TGTGCCACCAGCAGAGAGCTGAACACCATATATTTT.

This chain connects TRBV19 to TRBJ1-2; 7 bases match TRBD1. V was pared by 9 bases and J by 7 bases, with 20 bases of the junction left unmatched. In germline, CDR1 is LNHDA, CDR2 SQIVND (reference sequence). There are 16 residues in the CDR3. The CDR3 region has the DNA TGTGCCAGCAGCTACGCACCACAGGGGATTAAGTCTGGCTACACCTTC. As protein: CASSYAPQGIKSGYTF.

This clonotype was counted a single time. A much bigger clone sits one base away, suggesting this may be a read error. The J gene is TRBJ2-7, the V gene TRBV20-1, with D maybe TRBD1 (6 bases). Germline V gene sequence: CDR1 DFQATT, CDR2 SNEGSKA (reference sequence). The CDR3 runs to 10 residues. The V end was cut by 4 bases, the J end by 6 bases, with 7 bases between. The CDR3 nucleotides read TGCAGTGCTATAGGGGGCGAGCAGTACTTC. It is translated as CSAIGGEQYF.